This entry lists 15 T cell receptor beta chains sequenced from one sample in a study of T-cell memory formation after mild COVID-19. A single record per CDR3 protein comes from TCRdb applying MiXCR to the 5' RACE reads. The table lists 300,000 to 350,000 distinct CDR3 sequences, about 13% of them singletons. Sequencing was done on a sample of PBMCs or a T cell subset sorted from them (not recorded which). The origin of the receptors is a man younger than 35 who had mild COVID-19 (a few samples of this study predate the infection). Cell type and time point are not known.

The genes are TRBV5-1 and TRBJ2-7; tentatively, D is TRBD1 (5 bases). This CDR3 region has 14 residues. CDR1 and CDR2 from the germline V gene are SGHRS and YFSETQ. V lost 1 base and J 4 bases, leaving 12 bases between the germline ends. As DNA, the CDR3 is TGCGCCAGCAGCTTGTCGACAGAGCCGTACGAGCAGTACTTC. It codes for CASSLSTEPYEQYF.

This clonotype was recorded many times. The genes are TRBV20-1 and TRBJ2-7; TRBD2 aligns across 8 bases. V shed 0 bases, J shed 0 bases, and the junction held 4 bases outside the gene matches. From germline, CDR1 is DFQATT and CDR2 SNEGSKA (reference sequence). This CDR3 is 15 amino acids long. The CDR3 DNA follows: TGCAGTGCTAGAGATATTAGCGGGGCCTCCTACGAGCAGTACTTC. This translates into CSARDISGASYEQYF.

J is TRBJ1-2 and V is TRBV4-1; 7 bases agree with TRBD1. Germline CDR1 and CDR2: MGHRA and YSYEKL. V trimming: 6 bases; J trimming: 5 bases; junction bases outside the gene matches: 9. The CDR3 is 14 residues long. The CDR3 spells CASRPTGTAYGYTF. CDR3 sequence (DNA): TGCGCCAGCAGGCCAACCGGGACAGCTTATGGCTACACCTTC.

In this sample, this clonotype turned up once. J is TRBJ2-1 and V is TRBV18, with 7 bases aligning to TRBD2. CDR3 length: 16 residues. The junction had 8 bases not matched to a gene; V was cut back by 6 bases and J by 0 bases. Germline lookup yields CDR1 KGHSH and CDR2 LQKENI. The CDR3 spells CASSLTSDSSYNEQFF. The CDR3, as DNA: TGTGCCAGCTCCCTCACTAGCGACAGCTCCTACAATGAGCAGTTCTTC. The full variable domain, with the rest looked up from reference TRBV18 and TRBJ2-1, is NAGVMQNPRHLVRRRGQEARLRCSPMKGHSHVYWYRQLPEEGLKFMVYLQKENIIDESGMPKERFSAEFPKEGPSILRIQQVVRGDSAAYFCASSLTSDSSYNEQFFGPGTRLTVL.

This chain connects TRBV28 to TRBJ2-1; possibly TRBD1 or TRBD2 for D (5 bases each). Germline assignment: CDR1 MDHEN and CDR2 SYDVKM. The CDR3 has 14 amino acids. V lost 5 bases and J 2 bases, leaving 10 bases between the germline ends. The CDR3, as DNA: TGTGCCAGCAGTGGGGGACCTGCCTACAATGAGCAGTTCTTC. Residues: CASSGGPAYNEQFF.

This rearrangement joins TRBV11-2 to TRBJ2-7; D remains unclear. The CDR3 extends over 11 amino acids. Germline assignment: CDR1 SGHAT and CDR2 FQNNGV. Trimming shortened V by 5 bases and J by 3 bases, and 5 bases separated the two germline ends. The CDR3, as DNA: TGTGCCAGCAGCCCACACTACGAGCAGTACTTC. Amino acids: CASSPHYEQYF.

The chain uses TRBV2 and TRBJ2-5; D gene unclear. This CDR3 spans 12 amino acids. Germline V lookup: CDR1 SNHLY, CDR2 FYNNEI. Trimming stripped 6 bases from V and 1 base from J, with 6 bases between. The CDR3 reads CASRRLQETQYF. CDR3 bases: TGTGCCAGCAGACGGCTCCAAGAGACCCAGTACTTC.

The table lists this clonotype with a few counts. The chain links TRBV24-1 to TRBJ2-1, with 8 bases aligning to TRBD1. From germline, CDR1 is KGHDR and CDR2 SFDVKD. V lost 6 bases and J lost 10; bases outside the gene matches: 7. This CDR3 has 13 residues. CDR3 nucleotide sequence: TGTGCCACCAGTTCTCAGGGGGCAAGAGAGCAGTTCTTC. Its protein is CATSSQGAREQFF.

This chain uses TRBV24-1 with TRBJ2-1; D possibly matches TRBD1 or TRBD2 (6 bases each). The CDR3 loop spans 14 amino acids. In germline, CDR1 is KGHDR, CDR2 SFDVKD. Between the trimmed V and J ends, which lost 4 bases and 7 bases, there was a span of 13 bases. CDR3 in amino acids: CATSEGRGPNEQFF. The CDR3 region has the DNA TGTGCCACCAGTGAAGGCCGGGGGCCGAATGAGCAGTTCTTC.

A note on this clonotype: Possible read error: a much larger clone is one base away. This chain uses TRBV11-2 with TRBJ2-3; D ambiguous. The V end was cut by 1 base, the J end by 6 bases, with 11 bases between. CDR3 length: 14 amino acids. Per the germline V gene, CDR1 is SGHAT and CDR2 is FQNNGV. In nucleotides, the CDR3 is TGTGCCAGCAGCTTAGGACATATGGGGGATACGCAGTATTTT. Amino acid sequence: CASSLGHMGDTQYF.

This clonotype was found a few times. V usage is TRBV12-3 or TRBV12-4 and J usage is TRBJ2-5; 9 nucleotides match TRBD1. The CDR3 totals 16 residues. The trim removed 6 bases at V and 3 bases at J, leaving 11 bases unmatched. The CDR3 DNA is TGTGCCAGCAGCCACACAGGGGGCGATTCCAAAGAGACCCAGTACTTC. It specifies CASSHTGGDSKETQYF.

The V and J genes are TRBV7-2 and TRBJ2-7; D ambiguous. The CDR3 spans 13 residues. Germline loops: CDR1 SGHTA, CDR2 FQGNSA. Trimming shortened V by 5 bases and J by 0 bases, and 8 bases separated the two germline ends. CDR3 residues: CASSATSSYEQYF. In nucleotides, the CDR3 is TGTGCCAGCAGCGCAACAAGCTCCTACGAGCAGTACTTC. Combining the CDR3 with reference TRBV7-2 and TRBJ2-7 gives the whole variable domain GAGVSQSPSNKVTEKGKDVELRCDPISGHTALYWYRQSLGQGLEFLIYFQGNSAPDKSGLPSDRFSAERTGGSVSTLTIQRTQQEDSAVYLCASSATSSYEQYFGPGTRLTVT.

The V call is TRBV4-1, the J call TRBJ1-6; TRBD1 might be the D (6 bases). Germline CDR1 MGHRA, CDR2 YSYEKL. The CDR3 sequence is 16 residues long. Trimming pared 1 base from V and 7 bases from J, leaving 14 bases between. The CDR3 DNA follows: TGCGCCAGCAGCCAAGCTACGGGGGGCTGGAATTCACCCCTCCACTTT. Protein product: CASSQATGGWNSPLHF.

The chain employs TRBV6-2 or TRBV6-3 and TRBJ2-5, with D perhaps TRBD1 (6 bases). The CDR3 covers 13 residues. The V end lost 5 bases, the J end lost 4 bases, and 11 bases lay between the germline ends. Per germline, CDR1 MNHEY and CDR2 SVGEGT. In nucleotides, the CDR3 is TGTGCCAGCAGTGACAGGTTGGGAGAGACCCAGTACTTC. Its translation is CASSDRLGETQYF.

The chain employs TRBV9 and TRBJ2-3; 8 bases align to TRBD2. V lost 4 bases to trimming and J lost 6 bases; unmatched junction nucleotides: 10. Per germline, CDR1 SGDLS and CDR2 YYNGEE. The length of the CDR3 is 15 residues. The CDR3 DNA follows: TGTGCCAGCAGCCCCCGGGGGGGCCTTTTTGATACGCAGTATTTT. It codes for CASSPRGGLFDTQYF.